Each of the 23 T cell receptor beta chains below was sequenced from the same sample in a study of identical twins. TCRdb analysed the 5' RACE reads with MiXCR anew, one entry per CDR3 protein. In the table there are under 1 million distinct CDR3 sequences, around 12% of which are singletons. The data also belong to a second study, concerning yellow fever vaccine responses in identical twins.

Sequences were obtained from PBMCs. Source of these receptors: a woman under 30 in good health.

The rearrangement joins TRBV20-1 to TRBJ2-2; D gene unclear. Trimming pared 3 bases from V and 0 bases from J, leaving 14 bases between. Germline-derived CDR1 and CDR2 are DFQATT and SNEGSKA (reference sequence). The CDR3 has 16 amino acids. The CDR3 sequence is CSARDLEKTNTGELFF. DNA for the CDR3: TGCAGTGCTAGGGATCTAGAGAAGACGAACACCGGGGAGCTGTTTTTT.

The table lists this clonotype with many counts. This rearrangement joins TRBV6-5 to TRBJ1-1; D is ambiguous. CDR1 is MNHEY and CDR2 is SVGAGI in the germline V gene. The CDR3 has 13 residues. V was trimmed by 2 bases and J by 2 bases, leaving 6 bases between them. CDR3 DNA: TGTGCCAGCAGTTACCTCCGAAACACTGAAGCTTTCTTT. Residues: CASSYLRNTEAFF.

The chain has TRBV20-1 and TRBJ2-2; D is perhaps TRBD2 (6 bases). Germline V gene data show CDR1 as DFQATT and CDR2 as SNEGSKA (reference sequence). This CDR3 has 11 amino acids. Trimming pared 6 bases from V and 6 bases from J, leaving 8 bases between. The CDR3, as DNA: TGCAGTGCAACGGGGGCCGGGGAGCTGTTTTTT. This gives the protein CSATGAGELFF.

The chain is built from TRBV2 and TRBJ2-7, with TRBD1 matching 7 bases. The germline V gene has CDR1 SNHLY and CDR2 FYNNEI. The CDR3 totals 13 residues. Trimming removed 8 bases from V and 4 bases from J; junction bases left unmatched: 8. This CDR3 is CASETGFPYEQYF. The CDR3 region has the DNA TGTGCCAGCGAGACAGGGTTTCCGTACGAGCAGTACTTC.

The rearrangement uses TRBV28 and TRBJ2-2; D is perhaps TRBD1 or TRBD2 (5 bases each). This CDR3 is 17 amino acids long. The germline CDR1 and CDR2 sequences are MDHEN and SYDVKM. V lost 5 bases and J lost 4, with 20 bases in between. CDR3 amino acids: CASSTPGAPKFTGELFF. CDR3 coding DNA: TGTGCCAGCAGTACCCCCGGGGCCCCTAAGTTCACCGGGGAGCTGTTTTTT.

The rearrangement joins TRBV5-6 to TRBJ2-7, with 9 bases aligning to TRBD1. This CDR3 region has 15 residues. V lost 0 bases, J lost 3 bases, and 4 bases stayed unmatched. Germline CDR1 reads SGHDT; CDR2 reads YYEEEE. The CDR3: CASSLVLDRGYEQYV. The CDR3 DNA sequence: TGTGCCAGCAGCTTGGTGTTGGACAGGGGCTACGAGCAGTACGTC.

This clonotype was counted many times. The chain uses TRBV12-3 or TRBV12-4 and TRBJ1-1; no clear D gene. Trimming cost V 5 bases and J 0 bases, with 7 bases left between them. This CDR3 contains 13 residues. The CDR3 DNA reads as TGTGCCAGCAGTCGGCAGATGAACACTGAAGCTTTCTTT. Its protein is CASSRQMNTEAFF.

The chain couples TRBV7-9 to TRBJ1-4; 7 bases match TRBD1. CDR1 is SEHNR and CDR2 is FQNEAQ in the germline V gene (reference sequence). J gave up 7 bases and V 2 bases, and 10 bases lay outside the gene matches. This CDR3 region has 16 residues. CDR3 protein: CASSLSGGGVGEKLFF. Here the CDR3 DNA reads TGTGCCAGCAGCTTAAGCGGAGGGGGCGTTGGTGAAAAACTGTTTTTT.

This clonotype has ten or more counts. The V gene is TRBV12-3 or TRBV12-4, the J gene TRBJ2-3; D not resolved. The CDR3 covers 14 residues. Trimming stripped 1 base from V and 0 bases from J, with 5 bases between. CDR3 loop: CASSLVRSTDTQYF. CDR3 bases: TGTGCCAGCAGTTTAGTGCGGAGCACAGATACGCAGTATTTT.

The sample holds a few counts of this clonotype. The V call is TRBV28, the J call TRBJ2-1; D uncertain. The CDR3 length is 15 residues. Germline loops: CDR1 MDHEN, CDR2 SYDVKM. The V gene lost 3 bases and the J gene lost 6 bases, with 15 bases spanning the gap. CDR3: CASSFELSVRNEQFF. The CDR3, as DNA: TGTGCCAGCAGTTTTGAATTGAGTGTTCGCAATGAGCAGTTCTTC.

V gene TRBV5-1 combines with J gene TRBJ1-5; D not certain. V lost 0 bases to trimming and J lost 7 bases, with 8 bases between them. Germline values: CDR1 SGHRS, CDR2 YFSETQ. The CDR3 is 13 amino acids. The CDR3 sequence: CASSLAAGQPQHF. Written as DNA, the CDR3 is TGCGCCAGCAGCTTGGCGGCCGGGCAGCCCCAGCATTTT.

This clonotype occurred a few times. J is TRBJ1-5 and V is TRBV6-2 or TRBV6-3, with TRBD1 matching over 8 bases. The CDR3 spans 15 residues. Losses at the gene ends were 7 bases for V and 2 bases for J; bases not matched to a gene: 7. Per germline, CDR1 MNHEY and CDR2 SVGEGT. CDR3 sequence reads: CASTRQGFGNQPQHF. In DNA, the CDR3 is TGTGCCAGCACCAGACAGGGGTTTGGCAATCAGCCCCAGCATTTT.

This clonotype was recorded a few times. This CDR3 is CASSMSGGRRGEKLFF. The CDR3 DNA is TGTGCCAGTAGTATGTCCGGGGGCCGTAGAGGAGAAAAACTGTTTTTT. The chain couples TRBV19 to TRBJ1-4; TRBD1 is a possible D gene (6 bases). The CDR3 is made up of 16 amino acids. Germline CDR1 is LNHDA and CDR2 is SQIVND (reference sequence). The V and J ends lost 3 bases and 8 bases respectively, with 19 bases between them.

The V and J genes are TRBV10-3 and TRBJ2-7, with 8 bases matching TRBD2. Germline trimming cut 6 bases from V and 5 bases from J; bases unmatched to any gene: 9. This CDR3 has 14 residues. Germline V gene lookup returns CDR1 ENHRY and CDR2 SYGVKD. Written as DNA, the CDR3 is TGTGCCATCAGCGGTACGGGAGGGCGCGACGAGCAGTACTTC. Translating it yields CAISGTGGRDEQYF.

This clonotype appeared a few times. The chain carries TRBV5-1 and TRBJ2-1; tentatively, D is TRBD2 (5 bases). Germline V gene lookup returns CDR1 SGHRS and CDR2 YFSETQ. Trimming cost V 4 bases and J 1 base, with 12 bases left between them. This CDR3 spans 15 amino acids. The CDR3 sequence is CASSVAISSYNEQFF. Written as DNA, the CDR3 is TGCGCCAGCAGCGTAGCGATTAGTTCCTACAATGAGCAGTTCTTC. Full variable domain (rest looked up from reference TRBV5-1 and TRBJ2-1): KAGVTQTPRYLIKTRGQQVTLSCSPISGHRSVSWYQQTPGQGLQFLFEYFSETQRNKGNFPGRFSGRQFSNSRSEMNVSTLELGDSALYLCASSVAISSYNEQFFGPGTRLTVL.

On this clonotype itself: The junction does not match germline at one end; this may be a read error. The chain links TRBV9 to TRBJ2-1, with D perhaps being TRBD1 or TRBD2 (6 bases each). The germline gives CDR1 SGDLS, CDR2 YYNGEE. The CDR3 runs 14 residues. The CDR3 reads CASQRGENYNEQSF. The DNA of the CDR3 is TGTGCCAGCCAGAGGGGGGAGAACTACAATGAGCAGTCCTTC. The full variable domain, with the rest looked up from reference TRBV9 and TRBJ2-1, is DSGVTQTPKHLITATGQRVTLRCSPRSGDLSVYWYQQSLDQGLQFLIQYYNGEERAKGNILERFSAQQFPDLHSELNLSSLELGDSALYFCASQRGENYNEQSFGPGTRLTVL.

This clonotype was found a few times. V and J are TRBV9 and TRBJ1-3; 8 bases are shared with TRBD1. Germline CDR1 SGDLS, CDR2 YYNGEE. The CDR3 sequence is 16 residues long. J gave up 3 bases and V 4 bases, and 9 bases lay outside the gene matches. CDR3 bases: TGTGCCAGCAGCCCCCCGGCAGGGGGCATTGGAAACACCATATATTTT. Protein: CASSPPAGGIGNTIYF.

This clonotype has more than one count but fewer than ten. The rearrangement uses TRBV3-1 and TRBJ2-7; 10 nucleotides match TRBD2. Germline V CDR1 and CDR2: LGHDT, YNNKEL (reference sequence). CDR3 length: 16 residues. The V segment lost 4 bases and the J segment 3 bases; nucleotides outside the gene matches: 9. This CDR3 reads CASSPTLAGGVYEQYF. The CDR3 DNA reads TGTGCCAGCAGCCCTACTTTAGCGGGAGGAGTCTACGAGCAGTACTTC.

This clonotype was counted a few times. The V and J genes are TRBV24-1 and TRBJ1-2, with a tentative D call TRBD1 (5 bases). The CDR3 covers 14 residues. Germline assignment: CDR1 KGHDR and CDR2 SFDVKD. Trimming stripped 7 bases from V and 5 bases from J, with 16 bases between. As DNA, the CDR3 is TGTGCCACCAGCAAGACCGGGACCGATTATGGCTACACCTTC. Translating gives CATSKTGTDYGYTF.

J is TRBJ2-2 and V is TRBV7-9; 8 bases match TRBD1. J was trimmed by 7 bases and V by 6 bases; bases with no gene match: 10. Per germline, CDR1 SEHNR and CDR2 FQNEAQ (reference sequence). The CDR3 has 15 residues. In DNA, the CDR3 is TGTGCCAGCAGTCCGCAGGGGGCGCATGTCGGGGAGCTGTTTTTT. Translating it yields CASSPQGAHVGELFF.

Of note for this clonotype: One end of the junction varies from germline; a read error may be responsible. The chain joins TRBV29-1 to TRBJ1-2, with D unresolved. The CDR3 has 11 residues. CDR1 is SQVTM and CDR2 is ANQGSEA in the germline V gene. CDR3 nucleotide sequence: TGCAGCGTTGAAGATCGCTCGGGGTCCCCCTTC. Its protein is CSVEDRSGSPF. Drawing the rest from reference TRBV29-1 and TRBJ1-2, the complete variable domain is SAVISQKPSRDICQRGTSLTIQCQVDSQVTMMFWYRQQPGQSLTLIATANQGSEATYESGFVIDKFPISRPNLTFSTLTVSNMSPEDSSIYLCSVEDRSGSPFGSGTRLTVV.

This clonotype has a handful of counts. The CDR3 sequence is CSATMDRNTEAFF. The CDR3, as DNA: TGCAGTGCGACGATGGACAGGAACACTGAAGCTTTCTTT. This chain links TRBV20-1 with TRBJ1-1, with a possible D match to TRBD1 (6 bases). With 6 bases removed from V and 1 base from J, the gap between germline ends came to 12 bases. CDR3 length: 13 residues. Germline V gene lookup returns CDR1 DFQATT and CDR2 SNEGSKA (reference sequence).

This clonotype was seen many times. The chain carries TRBV4-1 and TRBJ1-3, with D maybe TRBD1 (6 bases). The germline gives CDR1 MGHRA, CDR2 YSYEKL. With 4 bases removed from V and 3 bases from J, the gap between germline ends came to 13 bases. The CDR3 consists of 15 residues. The CDR3 loop reads CASSRRQAVGNTIYF. The DNA of the CDR3 is TGCGCCAGCAGCCGCAGACAGGCGGTTGGAAACACCATATATTTT.